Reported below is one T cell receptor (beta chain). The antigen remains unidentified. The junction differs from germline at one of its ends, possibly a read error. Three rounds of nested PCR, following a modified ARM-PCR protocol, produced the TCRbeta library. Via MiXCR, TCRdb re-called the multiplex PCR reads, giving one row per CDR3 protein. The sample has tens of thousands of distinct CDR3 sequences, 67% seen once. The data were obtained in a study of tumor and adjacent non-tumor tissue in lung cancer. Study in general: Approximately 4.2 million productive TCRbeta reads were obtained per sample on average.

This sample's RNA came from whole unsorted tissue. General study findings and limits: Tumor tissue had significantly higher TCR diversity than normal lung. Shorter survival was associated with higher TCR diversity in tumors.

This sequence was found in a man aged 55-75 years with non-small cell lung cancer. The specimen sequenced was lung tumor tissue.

The CDR3 coding sequence is TGCAGCCTTGAAAGTGGGAGTACCACTGAAGCTTTCTTT. Amino acids: CSLESGSTTEAFF. The V and J genes are TRBV29-1 and TRBJ1-1; D remains ambiguous. Germline assignment: CDR1 SQVTM and CDR2 ANQGSEA. CDR3 length equals 13 residues.